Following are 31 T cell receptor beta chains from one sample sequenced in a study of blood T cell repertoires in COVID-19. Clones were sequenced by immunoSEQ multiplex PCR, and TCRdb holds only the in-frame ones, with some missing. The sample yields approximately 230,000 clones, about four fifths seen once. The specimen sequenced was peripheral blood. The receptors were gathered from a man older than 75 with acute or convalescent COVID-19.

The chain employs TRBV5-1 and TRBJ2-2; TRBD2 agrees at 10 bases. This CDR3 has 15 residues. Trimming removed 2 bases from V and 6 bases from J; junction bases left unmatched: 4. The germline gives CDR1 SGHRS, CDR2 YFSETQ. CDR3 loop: CASSFVLAGAGELFF. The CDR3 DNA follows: TGCGCCAGCAGCTTCGTCCTAGCGGGAGCCGGGGAGCTGTTTTTT.

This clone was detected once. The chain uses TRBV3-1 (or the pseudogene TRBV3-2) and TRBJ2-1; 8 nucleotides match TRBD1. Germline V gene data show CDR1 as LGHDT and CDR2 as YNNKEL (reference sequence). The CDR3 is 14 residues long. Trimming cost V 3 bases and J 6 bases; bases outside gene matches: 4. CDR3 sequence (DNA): TGTGCCAGCAGCCAGTTTGACAGGGGCAATGAGCAGTTCTTC. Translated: CASSQFDRGNEQFF.

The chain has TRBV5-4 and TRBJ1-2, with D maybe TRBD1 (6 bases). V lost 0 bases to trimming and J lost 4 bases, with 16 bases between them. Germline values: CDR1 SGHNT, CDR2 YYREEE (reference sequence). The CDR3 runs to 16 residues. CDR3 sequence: CASSLVVGALSYGYTF. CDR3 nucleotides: TGTGCCAGCAGCTTGGTGGTGGGGGCGCTTAGCTATGGCTACACCTTC. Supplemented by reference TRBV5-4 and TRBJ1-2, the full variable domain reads ETGVTQSPTHLIKTRGQQVTLRCSSQSGHNTVSWYQQALGQGPQFIFQYYREEENGRGNFPPRFSGLQFPNYSSELNVNALELDDSALYLCASSLVVGALSYGYTFGSGTRLTVV.

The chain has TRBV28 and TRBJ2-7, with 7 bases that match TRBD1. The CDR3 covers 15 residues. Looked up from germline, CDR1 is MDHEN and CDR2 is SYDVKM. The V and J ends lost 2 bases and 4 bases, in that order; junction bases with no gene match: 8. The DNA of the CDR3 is TGTGCCAGCAGTTTAGGAACCGCAGGGGGATACGAGCAGTACTTC. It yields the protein CASSLGTAGGYEQYF.

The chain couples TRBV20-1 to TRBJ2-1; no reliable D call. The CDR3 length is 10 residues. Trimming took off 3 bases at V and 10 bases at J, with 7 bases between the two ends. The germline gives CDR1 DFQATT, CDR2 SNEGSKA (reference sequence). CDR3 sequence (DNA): TGCAGTGCTAGGTACCAGGAGCAGTTCTTC. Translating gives CSARYQEQFF.

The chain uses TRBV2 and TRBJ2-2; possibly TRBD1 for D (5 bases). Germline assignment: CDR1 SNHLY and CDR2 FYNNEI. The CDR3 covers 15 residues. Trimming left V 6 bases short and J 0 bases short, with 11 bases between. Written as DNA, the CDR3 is TGTGCCAGCAGAAAGGGGATATCGAACACCGGGGAGCTGTTTTTT. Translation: CASRKGISNTGELFF.

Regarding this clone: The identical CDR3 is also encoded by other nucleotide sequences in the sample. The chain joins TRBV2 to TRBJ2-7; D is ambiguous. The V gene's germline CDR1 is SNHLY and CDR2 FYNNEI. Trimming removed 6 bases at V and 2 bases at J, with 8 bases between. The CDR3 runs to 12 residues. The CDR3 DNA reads TGTGCCAGCAGCGAACCAACCTACGAGCAGTACTTC. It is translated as CASSEPTYEQYF.

The CDR3 loop reads CASSFSGGRETQYF. DNA for the CDR3: TGTGCCAGCAGCTTCAGTGGGGGGAGAGAGACCCAGTACTTC. The V and J genes are TRBV5-8 and TRBJ2-5; maybe TRBD2 (6 bases). V was cut by 2 bases and J by 4 bases, with 12 bases left in between. The CDR3 covers 14 residues. The germline V gene has CDR1 SGHTS and CDR2 YDEGEE.

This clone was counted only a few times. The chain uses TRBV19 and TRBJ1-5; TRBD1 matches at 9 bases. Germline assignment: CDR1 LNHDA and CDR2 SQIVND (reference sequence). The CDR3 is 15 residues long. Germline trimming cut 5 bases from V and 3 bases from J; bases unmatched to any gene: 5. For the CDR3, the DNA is TGTGCCAGTAGTCGGGGACAGGGAGACAATCAGCCCCAGCATTTT. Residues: CASSRGQGDNQPQHF.

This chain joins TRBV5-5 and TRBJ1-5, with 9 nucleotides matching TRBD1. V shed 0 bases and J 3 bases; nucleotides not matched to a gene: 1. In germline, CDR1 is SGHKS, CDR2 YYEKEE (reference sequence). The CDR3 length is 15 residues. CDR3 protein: CASSLGTGVNQPQHF. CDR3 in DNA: TGTGCCAGCAGCTTGGGGACAGGGGTCAATCAGCCCCAGCATTTT. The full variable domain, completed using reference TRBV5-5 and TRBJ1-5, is DAGVTQSPTHLIKTRGQQVTLRCSPISGHKSVSWYQQVLGQGPQFIFQYYEKEERGRGNFPDRFSARQFPNYSSELNVNALLLGDSALYLCASSLGTGVNQPQHFGDGTRLSIL.

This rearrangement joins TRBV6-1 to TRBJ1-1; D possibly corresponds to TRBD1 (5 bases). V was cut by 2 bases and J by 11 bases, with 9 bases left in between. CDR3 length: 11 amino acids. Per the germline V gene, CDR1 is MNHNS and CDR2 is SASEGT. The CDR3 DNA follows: TGTGCCAGCAGTGAAAGACACAGGGCTTTCTTT. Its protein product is CASSERHRAFF.

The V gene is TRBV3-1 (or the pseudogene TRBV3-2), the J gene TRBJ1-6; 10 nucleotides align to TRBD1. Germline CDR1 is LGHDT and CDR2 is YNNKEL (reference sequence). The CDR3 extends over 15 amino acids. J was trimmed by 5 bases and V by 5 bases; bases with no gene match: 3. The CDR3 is CASSRTGGDNSPLHF. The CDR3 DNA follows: TGTGCCAGCAGCAGGACAGGGGGGGATAATTCACCCCTCCACTTT.

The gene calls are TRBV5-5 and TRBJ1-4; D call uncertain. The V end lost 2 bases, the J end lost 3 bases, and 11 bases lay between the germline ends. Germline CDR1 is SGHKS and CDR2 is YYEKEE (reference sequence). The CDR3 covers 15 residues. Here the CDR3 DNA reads TGTGCCAGCAGCTTCCAAGCGGCCCCTAATGAAAAACTGTTTTTT. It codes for CASSFQAAPNEKLFF. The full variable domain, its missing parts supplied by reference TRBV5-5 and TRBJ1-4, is DAGVTQSPTHLIKTRGQQVTLRCSPISGHKSVSWYQQVLGQGPQFIFQYYEKEERGRGNFPDRFSARQFPNYSSELNVNALLLGDSALYLCASSFQAAPNEKLFFGSGTQLSVL.

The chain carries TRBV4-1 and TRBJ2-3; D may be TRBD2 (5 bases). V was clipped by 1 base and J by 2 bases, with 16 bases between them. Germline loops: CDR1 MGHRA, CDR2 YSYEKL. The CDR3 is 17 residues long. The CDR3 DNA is TGCGCCAGCAGCCAAGCTCCCCCTAGAGGGCCCACAGATACGCAGTATTTT. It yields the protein CASSQAPPRGPTDTQYF.

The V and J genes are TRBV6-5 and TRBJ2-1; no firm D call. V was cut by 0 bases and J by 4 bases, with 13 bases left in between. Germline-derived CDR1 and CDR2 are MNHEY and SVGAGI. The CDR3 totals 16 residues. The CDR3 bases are TGTGCCAGCAGTTACTCTAAGCGAACTTCGTACAATGAGCAGTTCTTC. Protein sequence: CASSYSKRTSYNEQFF.

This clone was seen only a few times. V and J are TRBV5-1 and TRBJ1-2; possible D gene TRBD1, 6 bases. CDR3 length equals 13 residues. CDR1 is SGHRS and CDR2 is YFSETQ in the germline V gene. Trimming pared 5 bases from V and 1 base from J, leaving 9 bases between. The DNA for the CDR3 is TGCGCCAGCAGTAAGGACAGTAACTATGGCTACACCTTC. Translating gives CASSKDSNYGYTF.

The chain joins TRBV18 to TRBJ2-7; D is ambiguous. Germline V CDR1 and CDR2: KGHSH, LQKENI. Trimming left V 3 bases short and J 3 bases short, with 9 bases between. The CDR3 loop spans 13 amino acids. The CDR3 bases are TGTGCCAGCTCACCGGGCAGCTTCTACGAGCAGTACTTC. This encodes CASSPGSFYEQYF.

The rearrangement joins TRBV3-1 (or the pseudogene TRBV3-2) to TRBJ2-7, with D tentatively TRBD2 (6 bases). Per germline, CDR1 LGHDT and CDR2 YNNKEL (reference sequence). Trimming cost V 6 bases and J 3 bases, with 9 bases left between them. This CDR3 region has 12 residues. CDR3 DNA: TGTGCCAGCAGGCGGGACGGCTACGAGCAGTACTTC. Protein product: CASRRDGYEQYF.

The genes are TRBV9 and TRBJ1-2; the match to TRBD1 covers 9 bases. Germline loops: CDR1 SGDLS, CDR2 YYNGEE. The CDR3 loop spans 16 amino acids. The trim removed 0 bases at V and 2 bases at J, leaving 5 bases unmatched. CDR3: CASSVDSGQGNYGYTF. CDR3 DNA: TGTGCCAGCAGCGTAGATTCGGGACAGGGAAACTATGGCTACACCTTC.

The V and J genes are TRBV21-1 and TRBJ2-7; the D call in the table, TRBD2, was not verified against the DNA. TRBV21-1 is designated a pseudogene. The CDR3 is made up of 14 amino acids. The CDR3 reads CASSKVRSTYEQYF. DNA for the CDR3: TGTGCCAGCAGCAAAGTGAGAAGCACCTACGAGCAGTACTTC.

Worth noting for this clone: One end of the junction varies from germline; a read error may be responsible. CDR3 protein: CASRYSQGAYYGYTF. CDR3 DNA: TGTGCCAGCAGGTACTCTCAGGGGGCCTACTATGGCTACACCTTC. This chain connects TRBV6-2 or TRBV6-3 to TRBJ1-2, with TRBD1 matching over 8 bases. The CDR3 is 15 amino acids. Germline CDR1 and CDR2: MNHEY and SVGEGT.

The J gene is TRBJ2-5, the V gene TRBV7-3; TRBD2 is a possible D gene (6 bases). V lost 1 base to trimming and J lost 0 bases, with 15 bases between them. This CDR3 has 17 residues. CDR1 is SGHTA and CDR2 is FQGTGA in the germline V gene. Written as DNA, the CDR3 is TGTGCCAGCAGCTTAATCCCTGCCGCGGGAAACCAAGAGACCCAGTACTTC. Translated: CASSLIPAAGNQETQYF.

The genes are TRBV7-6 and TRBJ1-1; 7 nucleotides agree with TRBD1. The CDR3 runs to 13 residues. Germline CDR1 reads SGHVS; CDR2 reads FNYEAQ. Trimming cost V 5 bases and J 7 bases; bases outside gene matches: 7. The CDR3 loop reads CASSPGGGDEAFF. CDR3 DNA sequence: TGTGCCAGCAGCCCAGGGGGTGGGGATGAAGCTTTCTTT.

The CDR3 sequence is CASSLIQGPQETQYF. The CDR3 DNA follows: TGTGCCAGCAGTTTAATACAGGGACCCCAAGAGACCCAGTACTTC. The V gene is TRBV27, the J gene TRBJ2-5, with D perhaps TRBD1 (6 bases). Trimming took 2 bases from V and 1 from J, leaving 11 bases between them. This CDR3 comprises 15 residues. CDR1 is MNHEY, CDR2 SMNVEV, per germline (reference sequence).

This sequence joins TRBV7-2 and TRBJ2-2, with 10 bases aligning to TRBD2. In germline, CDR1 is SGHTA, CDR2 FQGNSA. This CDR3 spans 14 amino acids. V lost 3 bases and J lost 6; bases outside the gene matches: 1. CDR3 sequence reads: CASSLLAGAGELFF. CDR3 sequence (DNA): TGTGCCAGCAGCTTGCTAGCGGGGGCCGGGGAGCTGTTTTTT.

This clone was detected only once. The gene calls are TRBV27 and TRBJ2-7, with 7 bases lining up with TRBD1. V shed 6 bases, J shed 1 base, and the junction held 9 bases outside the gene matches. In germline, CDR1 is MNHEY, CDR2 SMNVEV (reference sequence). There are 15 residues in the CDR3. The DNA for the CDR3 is TGTGCCAGCAGATTCGGGACAGTCTCATCCTACGAGCAGTACTTC. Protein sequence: CASRFGTVSSYEQYF.

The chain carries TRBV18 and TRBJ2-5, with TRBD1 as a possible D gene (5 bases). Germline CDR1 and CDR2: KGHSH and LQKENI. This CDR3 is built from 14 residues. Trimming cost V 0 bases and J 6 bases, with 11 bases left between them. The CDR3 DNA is TGTGCCAGCTCACCACCCCAGGGCCCGCAGACCCAGTACTTC. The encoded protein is CASSPPQGPQTQYF.

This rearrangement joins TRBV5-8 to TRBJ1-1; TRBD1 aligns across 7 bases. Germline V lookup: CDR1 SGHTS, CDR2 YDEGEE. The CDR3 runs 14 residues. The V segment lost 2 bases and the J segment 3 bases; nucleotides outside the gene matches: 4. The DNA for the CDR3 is TGTGCCAGCAGCTTTGGACAGGCGGACACTGAAGCTTTCTTT. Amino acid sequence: CASSFGQADTEAFF.

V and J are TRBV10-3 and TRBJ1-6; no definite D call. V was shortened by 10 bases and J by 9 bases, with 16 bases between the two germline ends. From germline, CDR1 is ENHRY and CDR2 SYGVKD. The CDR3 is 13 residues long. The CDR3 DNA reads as TGTGCCAACAGAGAGGGTGGAGGTTCACCCCTCCACTTT. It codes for CANREGGGSPLHF.

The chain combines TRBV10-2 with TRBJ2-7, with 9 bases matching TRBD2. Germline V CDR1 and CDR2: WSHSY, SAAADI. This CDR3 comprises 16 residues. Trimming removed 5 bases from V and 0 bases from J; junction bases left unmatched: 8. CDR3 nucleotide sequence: TGCGCCAGCAGTCCACGACTAGCGGAGAGCTCCTACGAGCAGTACTTC. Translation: CASSPRLAESSYEQYF.

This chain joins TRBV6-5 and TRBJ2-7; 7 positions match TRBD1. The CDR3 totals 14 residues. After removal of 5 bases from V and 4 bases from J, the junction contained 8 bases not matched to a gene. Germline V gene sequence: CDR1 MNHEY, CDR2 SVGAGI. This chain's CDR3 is CASSPGQTPYEQYF. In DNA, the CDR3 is TGTGCCAGCAGTCCGGGACAGACACCTTACGAGCAGTACTTC.